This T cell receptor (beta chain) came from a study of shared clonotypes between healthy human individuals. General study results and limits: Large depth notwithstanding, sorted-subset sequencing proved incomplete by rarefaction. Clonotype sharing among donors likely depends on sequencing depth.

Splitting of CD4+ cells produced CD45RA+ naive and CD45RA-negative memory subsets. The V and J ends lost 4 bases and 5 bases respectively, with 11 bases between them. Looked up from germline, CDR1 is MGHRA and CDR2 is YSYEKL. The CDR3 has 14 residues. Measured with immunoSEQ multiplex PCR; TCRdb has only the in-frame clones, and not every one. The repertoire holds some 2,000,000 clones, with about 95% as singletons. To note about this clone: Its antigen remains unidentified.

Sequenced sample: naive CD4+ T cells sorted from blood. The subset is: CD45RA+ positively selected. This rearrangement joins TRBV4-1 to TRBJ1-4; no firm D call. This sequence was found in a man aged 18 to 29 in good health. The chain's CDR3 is CASSPHQGNEKLFF. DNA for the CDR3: TGCGCCAGCAGCCCCCACCAAGGAAATGAAAAACTGTTTTTT.